One sample yielded the 29 T cell receptor beta chains listed below, sequenced in a study of cytomegalovirus exposure and HLA in healthy donors. The PCR was carried out with 60 Vbeta primers and 13 Jbeta primers. The repertoire was sequenced with immunoSEQ multiplex PCR; TCRdb's copy has only in-frame clones and lacks some. Of some 130,000 clones in the sample, approximately 80% were seen once. Input material: PBMCs. Receptor source: a man aged 30 to 45 in good health and CMV-seronegative.

This clone was observed once. V and J are TRBV25-1 and TRBJ1-5; 11 nucleotides agree with TRBD1. The CDR3 totals 11 residues. Germline V CDR1 and CDR2: MGHDK, SYGVNS. The V and J ends lost 6 bases and 11 bases, in that order; junction bases with no gene match: 0. In DNA, the CDR3 is TGTGCCAGCAGGGGACAGGGGGCCCAGCATTTT. It yields the protein CASRGQGAQHF.

The chain employs TRBV4-2 and TRBJ2-3; 8 bases match TRBD2. The V segment lost 4 bases and the J segment 6 bases; nucleotides outside the gene matches: 9. CDR3 length equals 15 residues. Germline V gene data show CDR1 as LGHNA and CDR2 as YNFKEQ. DNA for the CDR3: TGTGCCAGCAGCCCGACCGGGAGGGGAGCGGATACGCAGTATTTT. It is translated as CASSPTGRGADTQYF.

This chain uses TRBV9 with TRBJ2-5; TRBD1 matches 8 bases. CDR1 SGDLS and CDR2 YYNGEE come from the germline V gene. This CDR3 comprises 17 residues. V lost 0 bases, J lost 5 bases, and 12 bases stayed unmatched. The CDR3 reads CASSVGGVGTGGETQYF. In nucleotides, the CDR3 is TGTGCCAGCAGCGTAGGTGGGGTGGGGACAGGCGGCGAGACCCAGTACTTC.

This chain links TRBV14 with TRBJ1-4; 8 nucleotides line up with TRBD1. The CDR3 loop spans 17 amino acids. Germline V gene lookup returns CDR1 SGHDN and CDR2 FVKESK. With 0 bases clipped from V and 7 bases from J, the junction kept 10 bases outside the gene matches. This chain's CDR3 is CASSQDRGQVGVEKLFF. CDR3 coding DNA: TGTGCCAGCAGCCAAGATCGGGGACAGGTCGGCGTTGAAAAACTGTTTTTT.

This clone was seen only once. The chain couples TRBV19 to TRBJ2-3; tentative D call: TRBD2 (6 bases). The CDR3 consists of 13 residues. Per the germline V gene, CDR1 is LNHDA and CDR2 is SQIVND (reference sequence). Trimming cost V 6 bases and J 1 base, with 8 bases left between them. CDR3 nucleotide sequence: TGTGCCAGTAGCGGGAGTGGCACAGATACGCAGTATTTT. This codes for CASSGSGTDTQYF.

Here the CDR3 DNA reads TGTGCCAGCTCCCCAACAGCCGGGGAGCTGTTTTTT. It yields the protein CASSPTAGELFF. V gene TRBV18 combines with J gene TRBJ2-2; D not resolved. Germline V CDR1 and CDR2: KGHSH, LQKENI. The CDR3 sequence is 12 residues long. The V and J ends lost 6 bases and 6 bases respectively, with 8 bases between them.

The V gene is TRBV10-3, the J gene TRBJ2-1; 7 positions agree with TRBD2. With 7 bases clipped from V and 4 bases from J, the junction kept 10 bases outside the gene matches. There are 15 residues in the CDR3. Germline V lookup: CDR1 ENHRY, CDR2 SYGVKD. The CDR3 region is CAIKAGTTNYNEQFF. The CDR3 bases are TGTGCCATCAAGGCCGGGACTACCAATTACAATGAGCAGTTCTTC.

The CDR3: CASTGSREQYF. The CDR3 DNA follows: TGTGCCAGCACGGGGAGCCGCGAGCAGTACTTC. The chain combines TRBV28 with TRBJ2-7; possible D gene TRBD2, 5 bases. V was pared by 7 bases and J by 6 bases, with 10 bases between. The V gene's germline CDR1 is MDHEN and CDR2 SYDVKM. This CDR3 region has 11 residues.

This chain links TRBV28 with TRBJ1-4; 7 bases fit TRBD1. The germline CDR1 and CDR2 sequences are MDHEN and SYDVKM. Germline trimming cut 8 bases from V and 7 bases from J; bases unmatched to any gene: 13. This CDR3 region has 15 residues. DNA of the CDR3: TGTGCCAGCTTTTACAGGGGAGCTCGGGGTGAAAAACTGTTTTTT. Translating it yields CASFYRGARGEKLFF. Supplemented by reference TRBV28 and TRBJ1-4, the full variable domain reads DVKVTQSSRYLVKRTGEKVFLECVQDMDHENMFWYRQDPGLGLRLIYFSYDVKMKEKGDIPEGYSVSREKKERFSLILESASTNQTSMYLCASFYRGARGEKLFFGSGTQLSVL.

The rearrangement joins TRBV2 to TRBJ2-3, with 10 bases that match TRBD2. The CDR3 totals 16 residues. The junction had 5 bases not matched to a gene; V was cut back by 5 bases and J by 0 bases. Looked up from germline, CDR1 is SNHLY and CDR2 is FYNNEI. The CDR3 here is CASSPLTSGSTDTQYF. Written as DNA, the CDR3 is TGTGCCAGCAGTCCATTGACTAGCGGGAGCACAGATACGCAGTATTTT.

The rearrangement uses TRBV5-1 and TRBJ2-5; maybe TRBD1 (5 bases). V lost 4 bases and J 5 bases, leaving 15 bases between the germline ends. The germline V gene encodes CDR1 SGHRS and CDR2 YFSETQ. The CDR3 is made up of 14 amino acids. The DNA of the CDR3 is TGCGCCAGCAGCCAGGGCTTCGGGCTGGAGACCCAGTACTTC. It translates to CASSQGFGLETQYF.

The rearrangement uses TRBV5-1 and TRBJ2-2, with TRBD2 identical over 7 bases. Germline V CDR1 and CDR2: SGHRS, YFSETQ. CDR3 length: 15 residues. After removal of 3 bases from V and 6 bases from J, the junction contained 8 bases not matched to a gene. DNA of the CDR3: TGCGCCAGCAGCTATTCGGGAGGTGGGGCCGGGGAGCTGTTTTTT. Its translation: CASSYSGGGAGELFF.

The count of this clone is one. The rearrangement uses TRBV7-8 and TRBJ2-7; TRBD1 agrees at 12 bases. The trim removed 5 bases at V and 2 bases at J, leaving 7 bases unmatched. Per germline, CDR1 SGHVS and CDR2 FQNEAQ. This CDR3 region has 16 residues. CDR3 loop: CASSPAGTGGAYEQYF. DNA for the CDR3: TGTGCCAGCAGCCCGGCCGGGACAGGGGGCGCCTACGAGCAGTACTTC.

This chain joins TRBV5-1 and TRBJ2-1; no clear D. The germline CDR1 and CDR2 sequences are SGHRS and YFSETQ. V lost 3 bases to trimming and J lost 0 bases, with 7 bases between them. The CDR3 contains 14 residues. The CDR3 here is CASSSPGSYNEQFF. CDR3 bases: TGCGCCAGCAGCTCCCCGGGCTCCTACAATGAGCAGTTCTTC.

CDR3 protein: CASSSGTYLNTGELFF. The CDR3 DNA reads as TGCGCCAGCAGCTCAGGGACATATCTGAACACCGGGGAGCTGTTTTTT. The chain recombines TRBV5-1 with TRBJ2-2; perhaps TRBD1 as D (6 bases). Germline V gives CDR1 SGHRS, CDR2 YFSETQ. V dropped 3 bases and J dropped 1 base, with 13 bases sitting between them. This CDR3 comprises 16 residues.

V and J are TRBV30 and TRBJ1-6, with D unclear. The V end was cut by 4 bases, the J end by 15 bases, with 7 bases between. The CDR3 totals 9 residues. Germline values: CDR1 GTSNPN, CDR2 SVGIG (reference sequence). Here the CDR3 reads CAWKLRLHF. The CDR3 nucleotides read TGTGCCTGGAAACTTCGCCTCCACTTT.

The chain has TRBV9 and TRBJ1-1, with a weak D call TRBD1 (5 bases). Germline V CDR1 and CDR2: SGDLS, YYNGEE. CDR3 length: 14 residues. V lost 6 bases and J lost 4, with 16 bases in between. The CDR3 protein is CASNVGGGGTEAFF. The CDR3 DNA reads TGTGCCAGCAACGTGGGGGGTGGGGGCACTGAAGCTTTCTTT.

The CDR3 DNA reads TGTGCCAGCAGCTTGGGTAATTACCAAGAGACCCAGTACTTC. Translated, it gives CASSLGNYQETQYF. The chain combines TRBV5-8 with TRBJ2-5, with unresolved D. V was shortened by 0 bases and J by 0 bases, with 6 bases between the two germline ends. CDR1 is SGHTS, CDR2 YDEGEE, per germline. This CDR3 has 14 amino acids.

The genes are TRBV7-2 and TRBJ1-2; TRBD1 matches 7 bases. This CDR3 comprises 14 residues. The germline gives CDR1 SGHTA, CDR2 FQGNSA. V lost 5 bases, J lost 4 bases, and 7 bases stayed unmatched. The CDR3: CASSTGTAAYGYTF. CDR3 coding DNA: TGTGCCAGCAGCACAGGGACAGCCGCCTATGGCTACACCTTC.

CDR3 protein: CAWSGGGYQPQHF. The CDR3 DNA follows: TGTGCCTGGAGTGGGGGGGGGTATCAGCCCCAGCATTTT. The chain joins TRBV30 to TRBJ1-5; D might be TRBD1 (5 bases). The CDR3 is 13 amino acids. The ends were cut back, 1 base at V and 5 bases at J, with 9 bases in the middle. Germline CDR1 reads GTSNPN; CDR2 reads SVGIG (reference sequence).

The chain employs TRBV5-1 and TRBJ1-6; D possibly corresponds to TRBD1 (5 bases). Trimming took off 2 bases at V and 4 bases at J, with 13 bases between the two ends. The CDR3 consists of 16 residues. Germline CDR1 and CDR2: SGHRS and YFSETQ. CDR3 amino acids: CASSLSGLLYNSPLHF. CDR3 sequence (DNA): TGCGCCAGCAGCTTATCAGGGCTATTGTATAATTCACCCCTCCACTTT.

The chain carries TRBV7-2 and TRBJ2-1; maybe TRBD1 (6 bases). The V and J ends lost 3 bases and 9 bases respectively, with 15 bases between them. The CDR3 is made up of 14 amino acids. Looked up from germline, CDR1 is SGHTA and CDR2 is FQGNSA. CDR3 region: CASSFAGDTSEQFF. Written as DNA, the CDR3 is TGTGCCAGCAGCTTCGCAGGGGACACCAGTGAGCAGTTCTTC.

This clone was detected only a few times. This chain connects TRBV19 to TRBJ1-1, with D maybe TRBD1 (6 bases). The CDR3 runs to 15 residues. Germline-derived CDR1 and CDR2 are LNHDA and SQIVND (reference sequence). The ends were cut back, 7 bases at V and 5 bases at J, with 20 bases in the middle. The CDR3, as DNA: TGTGCCAGTAACGGGCAGGGGACCGGAAGGACTGAAGCTTTCTTT. Amino acid sequence: CASNGQGTGRTEAFF.

The chain joins TRBV6-5 to TRBJ2-7; 9 bases agree with TRBD2. The CDR3 is 14 residues long. The V segment lost 5 bases and the J segment 3 bases; nucleotides outside the gene matches: 5. Germline V gene sequence: CDR1 MNHEY, CDR2 SVGAGI. CDR3 DNA sequence: TGTGCCAGCAGTGAGGGACTAGCCGGCTACGAGCAGTACTTC. Encoded protein: CASSEGLAGYEQYF.

A single count supports this clone. The chain carries TRBV12-1 and TRBJ1-1; TRBD1 reflects the table's D call only, with no check against the DNA. TRBV12-1 represents a pseudogene. The CDR3 spans 15 residues. This CDR3 is CASSSHDGQGPEAFF. For the CDR3, the DNA is TGTGCCAGCAGCTCGCATGATGGACAGGGCCCAGAAGCTTTCTTT.

Only one count was recorded for this clone. This rearrangement joins TRBV18 to TRBJ2-7, with TRBD1 identical over 8 bases. Per the germline V gene, CDR1 is KGHSH and CDR2 is LQKENI. V lost 3 bases, J lost 3 bases, and 1 base stayed unmatched. There are 13 residues in the CDR3. The CDR3 coding sequence is TGTGCCAGCTCACCGGACAGGGACTACGAGCAGTACTTC. This translates into CASSPDRDYEQYF.

The chain links TRBV18 to TRBJ2-1; 8 nucleotides align to TRBD1. The CDR3 length is 15 residues. Germline V gives CDR1 KGHSH, CDR2 LQKENI. V lost 2 bases to trimming and J lost 7 bases; unmatched junction nucleotides: 7. The CDR3 loop is CASSPGNTGGNEQFF. The CDR3 nucleotides are TGTGCCAGCTCACCAGGAAATACAGGGGGGAATGAGCAGTTCTTC.

The chain is built from TRBV7-2 and TRBJ2-5; the D is unclear. Matching the DNA end better, TRBJ2-7 makes the J call doubtful. Germline V gene data show CDR1 as SGHTA and CDR2 as FQGNSA. This CDR3 has 13 amino acids. The CDR3 nucleotides are TGTGCCAGCAGCTTCGCAAAATCGAACGAGCAGTACTTC. Protein: CASSFAKSNEQYF.

The sample holds a few counts of this clone. V and J are TRBV27 and TRBJ1-4, with 9 positions matching TRBD1. V lost 4 bases, J lost 11 bases, and 11 bases stayed unmatched. Germline-derived CDR1 and CDR2 are MNHEY and SMNVEV (reference sequence). CDR3 length equals 15 residues. CDR3 sequence reads: CASSSLGTGLMKLFF. In DNA, the CDR3 is TGTGCCAGCAGTTCTCTAGGGACAGGGCTAATGAAACTGTTTTTT. Full variable domain (remainder filled in from reference TRBV27 and TRBJ1-4): EAQVTQNPRYLITVTGKKLTVTCSQNMNHEYMSWYRQDPGLGLRQIYYSMNVEVTDKGDVPEGYKVSRKEKRNFPLILESPSPNQTSLYFCASSSLGTGLMKLFFGSGTQLSVL.